This T cell receptor beta chain was sequenced in a study of vaccination and CD4 T cells after COVID-19 (dated by TCRdb to between 2021 and 2023). Turning to the overall study: SARS-CoV-2 positivity had been established in the convalescent patients by nasal swab PCR, and mild disease was recorded in about 9 of these patients and severe disease in one. Post-vaccine blood samples were collected a median of 72 days after the second vaccine dose, ranging from about 14 to 241 days. Post-COVID blood samples from convalescent patients were collected a median of roughly 100 days after diagnosis, with a range of 35 to 161 days. A few convalescent patients were sampled both early after vaccination (day 14) and late after vaccination (days 161 to 241). In nine to eleven COVID-19 convalescent patients and a handful of infection-naive healthy vaccine recipients, researchers compared the spike-specific CD4+ TCR repertoire from before mRNA vaccination with the repertoire from after. Participants received two doses of either the Pfizer-BioNTech BNT162b2 vaccine (n=8) or the Moderna mRNA-1273 vaccine (n=2). The convalescent cohort comprised six males and four females, including two Hispanic individuals, seven Caucasians, two Asians and one multiracial person. Overall results and qualifications from the work: Only a relatively small number of convalescent patients were included in the study, and early timepoints following natural infection were not analyzed. Among convalescent patients, a median around 89% of the SARS-CoV-2-reactive clones seen after vaccination appeared only after vaccination, which suggests priming specific to the vaccine. The median number of SARS-CoV-2-reactive clonotypes rose from approximately 20 after infection to a few dozen after vaccination, but the change was not significant. In convalescent patients, nearly all vaccine-specific clones (304 of 307) were found to be mono-reactive for SARS-CoV-2 spike rather than cross-reactive with common cold coronaviruses.

Turning to this clonotype: The specificity of this receptor is unknown. No much larger clonotype is one base removed from it; base qualities were not supplied.

The sample's time point, from its label and the paper: late sampling 161 to 241 days after vaccination in a few convalescent patients. The convalescent patients' positive SARS-CoV-2 PCR tests fell between March and December 2020, which was before the Alpha, Beta and Delta variants emerged in the United States. PBMCs were separated from whole blood using Ficoll-Paque Plus gradient centrifugation and then either used fresh or cryopreserved at -140C. Libraries were constructed by PCR. The listed sequencing device is Illumina iSeq 100. Processing in the source paper ran as follows. Non-productive sequences were filtered out, and CDR3s that did not start with C, did not end with F or W, or were shorter than 7 amino acids were discarded. Using R version 3.6.1, CDR3 homology was evaluated through Levenshtein distances (stringdist) along with unrooted phylogenetic trees (ape). The public reads were run again by TCRdb, first through fastp at Q25 and then through MiXCR, and only productive beta chains were kept. Identical CDR3 protein sequences are pooled into one entry, listed with their most common genes and DNA. The V and J calls here are based on TCRdb, not the publication. The sample table holds 25,000 to 35,000 distinct CDR3 sequences, of which 50% were seen once. Of the sample, under 6.5% is held by the ten largest clones.

The CDR3 sequence holds 12 residues, the cysteine and phenylalanine included. The retained sequence is limited to the CDR3, 36 bases, with the frame set at the first base. Based on the germline V gene, the CDR1 and CDR2 sequences are SQVTM and ANQGSEA. A distance of 12 bases separates the germline ends of V and J, which lose 6 bases and 4 bases respectively. The rearranged chain carries TRBV29-1 and TRBJ1-2, with TRBD1 perhaps the D gene, on 5 matching bases. The sequence derives from a human donor who had recovered from COVID-19. The specimen comprised CD4+ T cells from blood, sampled about 7 months after SARS-CoV-2 vaccination. The bases read TGCAGCGTAGTGACAGTCTCCTATGGCTACACCTTC. It encodes CSVVTVSYGYTF.